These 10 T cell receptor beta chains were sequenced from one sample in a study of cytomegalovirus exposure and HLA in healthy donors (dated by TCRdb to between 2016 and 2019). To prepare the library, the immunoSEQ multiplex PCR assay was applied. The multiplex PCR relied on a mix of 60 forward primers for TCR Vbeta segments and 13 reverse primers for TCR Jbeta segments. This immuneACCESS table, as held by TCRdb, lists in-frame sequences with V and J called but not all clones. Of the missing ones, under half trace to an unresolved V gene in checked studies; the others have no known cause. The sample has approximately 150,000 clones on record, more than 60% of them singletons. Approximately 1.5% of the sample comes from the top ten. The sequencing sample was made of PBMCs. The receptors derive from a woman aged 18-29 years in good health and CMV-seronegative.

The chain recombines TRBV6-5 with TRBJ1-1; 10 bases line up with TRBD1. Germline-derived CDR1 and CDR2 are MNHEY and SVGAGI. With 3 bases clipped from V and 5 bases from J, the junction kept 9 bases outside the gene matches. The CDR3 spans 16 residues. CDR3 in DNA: TGTGCCAGCAGTTATTGGACAGGGGGGGGACGGACTGAAGCTTTCTTT. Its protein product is CASSYWTGGGRTEAFF.

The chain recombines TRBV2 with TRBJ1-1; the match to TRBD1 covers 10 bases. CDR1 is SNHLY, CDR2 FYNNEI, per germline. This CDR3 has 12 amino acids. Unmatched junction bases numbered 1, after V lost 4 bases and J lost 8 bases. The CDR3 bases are TGTGCCAGCAGTGGACAGGGGGCAGAAGCTTTCTTT. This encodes CASSGQGAEAFF.

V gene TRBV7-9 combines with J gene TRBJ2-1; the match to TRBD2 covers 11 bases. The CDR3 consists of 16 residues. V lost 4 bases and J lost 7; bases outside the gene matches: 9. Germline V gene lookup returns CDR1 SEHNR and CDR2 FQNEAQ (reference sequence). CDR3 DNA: TGTGCCAGCAGCTGGGGCCCCGGGACTAGCGGAAATGAGCAGTTCTTC. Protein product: CASSWGPGTSGNEQFF.

The CDR3 DNA reads TGTGCCAGCAGGGGGCCCAATCAGCCCCAGCATTTT. This codes for CASRGPNQPQHF. V gene TRBV10-3 combines with J gene TRBJ1-5, with 8 bases fitting TRBD1. With 10 bases clipped from V and 3 bases from J, the junction kept 2 bases outside the gene matches. Per the germline V gene, CDR1 is ENHRY and CDR2 is SYGVKD. This CDR3 is 12 amino acids long.

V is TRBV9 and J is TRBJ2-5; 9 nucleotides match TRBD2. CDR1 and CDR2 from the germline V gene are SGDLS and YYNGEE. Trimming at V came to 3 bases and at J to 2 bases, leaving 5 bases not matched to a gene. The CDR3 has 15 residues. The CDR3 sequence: CASSGLAELQETQYF. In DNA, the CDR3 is TGTGCCAGCAGCGGACTAGCGGAACTTCAAGAGACCCAGTACTTC. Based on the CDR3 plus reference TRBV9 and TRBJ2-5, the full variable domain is DSGVTQTPKHLITATGQRVTLRCSPRSGDLSVYWYQQSLDQGLQFLIQYYNGEERAKGNILERFSAQQFPDLHSELNLSSLELGDSALYFCASSGLAELQETQYFGPGTRLLVL.

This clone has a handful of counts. CDR3 DNA: TGTGCCAGCAGTTACCCAGGGGCAAGGACTGAAGCTTTCTTT. Translation: CASSYPGARTEAFF. The rearrangement uses TRBV6-6 and TRBJ1-1, with a possible D match to TRBD1 (6 bases). From germline, CDR1 is MNHNY and CDR2 SVGAGI (reference sequence). The CDR3 runs to 14 residues. Trimming removed 2 bases at V and 5 bases at J, with 12 bases between.

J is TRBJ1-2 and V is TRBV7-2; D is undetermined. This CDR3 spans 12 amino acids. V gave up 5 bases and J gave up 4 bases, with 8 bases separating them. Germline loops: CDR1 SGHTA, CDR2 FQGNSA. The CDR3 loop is CASSREVYGYTF. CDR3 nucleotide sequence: TGTGCCAGCAGCAGGGAGGTCTATGGCTACACCTTC.

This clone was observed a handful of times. CDR3 sequence (DNA): TGCGCCAGCAGCTTACAGGGGCTAATCTACGAGCAGTACTTC. It translates to CASSLQGLIYEQYF. The chain is built from TRBV5-1 and TRBJ2-7, with 7 bases aligning to TRBD1. J lost 3 bases, V lost 2 bases, and 5 bases had no gene match. Per germline, CDR1 SGHRS and CDR2 YFSETQ. The CDR3 is made up of 14 amino acids. Using reference TRBV5-1 and TRBJ2-7 for the parts outside the CDR3, the full variable domain is KAGVTQTPRYLIKTRGQQVTLSCSPISGHRSVSWYQQTPGQGLQFLFEYFSETQRNKGNFPGRFSGRQFSNSRSEMNVSTLELGDSALYLCASSLQGLIYEQYFGPGTRLTVT.

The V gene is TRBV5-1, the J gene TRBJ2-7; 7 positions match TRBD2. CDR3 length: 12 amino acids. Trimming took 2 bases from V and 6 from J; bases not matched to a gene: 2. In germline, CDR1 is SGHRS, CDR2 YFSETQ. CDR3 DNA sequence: TGCGCCAGCAGCTTTCCTAGCGGCGAGCAGTACTTC. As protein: CASSFPSGEQYF.

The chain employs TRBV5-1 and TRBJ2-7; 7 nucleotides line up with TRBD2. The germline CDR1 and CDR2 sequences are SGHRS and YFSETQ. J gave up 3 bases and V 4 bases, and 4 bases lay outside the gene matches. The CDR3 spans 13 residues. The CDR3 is CASSLGGDYEQYF. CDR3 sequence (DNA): TGCGCCAGCAGCCTGGGGGGGGACTACGAGCAGTACTTC. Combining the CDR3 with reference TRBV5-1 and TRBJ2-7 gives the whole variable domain KAGVTQTPRYLIKTRGQQVTLSCSPISGHRSVSWYQQTPGQGLQFLFEYFSETQRNKGNFPGRFSGRQFSNSRSEMNVSTLELGDSALYLCASSLGGDYEQYFGPGTRLTVT.